The 21 T cell receptor beta chains in this list originate from one sample, sequenced in a study of T cell responses to AZD1222 COVID-19 vaccine (dated by TCRdb to about 2021). Library prep was done by the immunoSEQ multiplex PCR assay. TCRdb carries this immuneACCESS record with in-frame sequences only. Its versions omit some clonotypes, under half of them owing to an unresolved V gene in the studies checked, with the rest unexplained. This sample lists around 130,000 clones; approximately 93% were detected once. Clones ranked in the top ten supply around 3.1% of the sample. The time point tag for this specimen amounts to: baseline before first vaccination. Here the sequenced sample was peripheral blood, taken on day 0 of AZD1222 vaccination. Receptor source: an adult in good health.

The genes are TRBV7-9 and TRBJ1-4, with 10 bases that match TRBD1. With V trimmed by 4 bases and J by 7 bases, 3 bases remained unmatched. CDR1 SEHNR and CDR2 FQNEAQ come from the germline V gene (reference sequence). There are 14 residues in the CDR3. The CDR3 DNA reads TGTGCCAGCAGCTCCGGACAGGGGGGTGAAAAACTGTTTTTT. This codes for CASSSGQGGEKLFF.

The chain employs TRBV2 and TRBJ2-2; D possibly corresponds to TRBD2 (6 bases). Trimming cost V 7 bases and J 1 base, with 10 bases left between them. The CDR3 is 14 residues long. Germline CDR1 SNHLY, CDR2 FYNNEI. CDR3 sequence (DNA): TGTGCCAGCACGGAGGGAGAGAACACCGGGGAGCTGTTTTTT. Translated: CASTEGENTGELFF.

The rearrangement joins TRBV9 to TRBJ1-3; D gene uncertain. The V gene's germline CDR1 is SGDLS and CDR2 YYNGEE. Trimming took off 4 bases at V and 0 bases at J, with 11 bases between the two ends. The CDR3 spans 15 residues. The CDR3 protein is CASSPPGSSGNTIYF. CDR3 sequence (DNA): TGTGCCAGCAGCCCACCGGGAAGCTCTGGAAACACCATATATTTT.

This clone was observed a single time. The genes are TRBV28 and TRBJ2-5, with TRBD1 matching 10 bases. The CDR3 is 15 residues long. Germline lookup yields CDR1 MDHEN and CDR2 SYDVKM. V shed 7 bases, J shed 5 bases, and the junction held 10 bases outside the gene matches. The CDR3 DNA reads as TGTGCCAGCACCCAGGGACAGGGGCGTTTGGAGACCCAGTACTTC. Amino acids: CASTQGQGRLETQYF.

V usage is TRBV10-3 and J usage is TRBJ2-3, with 10 bases identical to TRBD2. After removal of 2 bases from V and 1 base from J, the junction contained 3 bases not matched to a gene. CDR1 is ENHRY and CDR2 is SYGVKD in the germline V gene. The CDR3 has 16 residues. The CDR3 sequence: CAISEGLAGGTDTQYF. The CDR3 region has the DNA TGTGCCATCAGTGAGGGGCTAGCGGGAGGCACAGATACGCAGTATTTT.

The V call is TRBV9, the J call TRBJ2-1, with D unresolved. V lost 2 bases to trimming and J lost 6 bases, with 18 bases between them. This CDR3 spans 16 amino acids. CDR1 and CDR2 from the germline V gene are SGDLS and YYNGEE. CDR3 sequence: CASSVAGSQIGNEQFF. In DNA, the CDR3 is TGTGCCAGCAGCGTTGCCGGGTCTCAAATCGGCAATGAGCAGTTCTTC.

This rearrangement joins TRBV2 to TRBJ2-1; 8 nucleotides agree with TRBD2. Germline CDR1 and CDR2: SNHLY and FYNNEI. The CDR3 consists of 13 residues. With 7 bases clipped from V and 4 bases from J, the junction kept 3 bases outside the gene matches. The CDR3 nucleotides are TGTGCCAGCAAGACTAGCGAGTACAATGAGCAGTTCTTC. Protein sequence: CASKTSEYNEQFF.

The J gene is TRBJ2-1, the V gene TRBV3-1 (or the pseudogene TRBV3-2), with D perhaps being TRBD1 or TRBD2 (5 bases each). V lost 1 base and J 5 bases, leaving 15 bases between the germline ends. In germline, CDR1 is LGHDT, CDR2 YNNKEL (reference sequence). This CDR3 spans 16 amino acids. In DNA form, the CDR3 reads TGTGCCAGCAGCCAAGGGCTTTTGGGGACCAACAATGAGCAGTTCTTC. As protein: CASSQGLLGTNNEQFF.

CDR3 in DNA: TGTGCCAGCAGCTTAAGAGGGCATCTCAATGAGCAGTTCTTC. It translates to CASSLRGHLNEQFF. The genes are TRBV5-6 and TRBJ2-1, with D possibly matching TRBD2 (5 bases). Per germline, CDR1 SGHDT and CDR2 YYEEEE. The V and J ends lost 2 bases and 6 bases respectively, with 12 bases between them. The CDR3 contains 14 residues.

The chain couples TRBV2 to TRBJ1-1; D is possibly TRBD1 (5 bases). CDR1 and CDR2 (germline): SNHLY, FYNNEI. Trimming took off 5 bases at V and 0 bases at J, with 7 bases between the two ends. This CDR3 is built from 13 residues. The CDR3 loop is CASSKTVNTEAFF. As DNA, the CDR3 is TGTGCCAGCAGTAAGACAGTGAACACTGAAGCTTTCTTT.

The chain carries TRBV12-2 and TRBJ1-4; the table's D call of TRBD1 was not tested on the DNA. TRBV12-2 is assigned pseudogene status. There are 13 residues in the CDR3. This CDR3 is CASRLDRVEKLFF. Here the CDR3 DNA reads TGTGCAAGTCGCTTAGACAGGGTTGAAAAACTGTTTTTT.

The rearrangement joins TRBV11-2 to TRBJ2-1; TRBD2 might be the D (7 bases). The CDR3 contains 16 residues. V lost 7 bases and J 9 bases, leaving 25 bases between the germline ends. From germline, CDR1 is SGHAT and CDR2 FQNNGV. DNA for the CDR3: TGTGCCAGCATCCTCATGAGTTCTAGCGGAGGGGGTGAGCAGTTCTTC. Residues: CASILMSSSGGGEQFF. The full variable domain, in which reference TRBV11-2 and TRBJ2-1 provide the parts outside the CDR3, is EAGVAQSPRYKIIEKRQSVAFWCNPISGHATLYWYQQILGQGPKLLIQFQNNGVVDDSQLPKDRFSAERLKGVDSTLKIQPAKLEDSAVYLCASILMSSSGGGEQFFGPGTRLTVL.

CDR3 sequence: CASSPGLMNQPQHF. The DNA of the CDR3 is TGTGCCAGCTCACCCGGGCTGATGAATCAGCCCCAGCATTTT. The J gene is TRBJ1-5, the V gene TRBV18; D call uncertain. The CDR3 covers 14 residues. V shed 3 bases and J shed 4 bases, with 10 bases lying between them. The germline V gene has CDR1 KGHSH and CDR2 LQKENI.

This chain connects TRBV6-5 to TRBJ1-1; TRBD1 matches at 7 bases. V dropped 6 bases and J dropped 0; count of bases not matched to a gene: 4. The germline CDR1 and CDR2 sequences are MNHEY and SVGAGI. CDR3 length: 14 residues. CDR3 amino acids: CASRDRNLNTEAFF. Here the CDR3 DNA reads TGTGCCAGCAGGGACAGGAATCTGAACACTGAAGCTTTCTTT.

The chain joins TRBV7-9 to TRBJ2-5; possible D gene TRBD1, 6 bases. Germline V gene data show CDR1 as SEHNR and CDR2 as FQNEAQ (reference sequence). V was pared by 5 bases and J by 5 bases, with 15 bases between. This CDR3 comprises 14 residues. CDR3 DNA: TGTGCCAGCAGCCTCATTCACAGGGAGGAGACCCAGTACTTC. Translation: CASSLIHREETQYF.

J is TRBJ1-3 and V is TRBV5-4; 7 bases map to TRBD1. The CDR3 sequence is 15 residues long. With 3 bases clipped from V and 0 bases from J, the junction kept 3 bases outside the gene matches. Looked up from germline, CDR1 is SGHNT and CDR2 is YYREEE (reference sequence). The CDR3 region has the DNA TGTGCCAGCAGCTGGGACAGCGCCTCTGGAAACACCATATATTTT. Translation gives CASSWDSASGNTIYF. Full variable domain (outside the CDR3, taken from reference TRBV5-4 and TRBJ1-3): ETGVTQSPTHLIKTRGQQVTLRCSSQSGHNTVSWYQQALGQGPQFIFQYYREEENGRGNFPPRFSGLQFPNYSSELNVNALELDDSALYLCASSWDSASGNTIYFGEGSWLTVV.

CDR3 sequence: CASSVEGGTNTGELFF. DNA of the CDR3: TGTGCCAGCAGCGTAGAGGGAGGGACCAACACCGGGGAGCTGTTTTTT. The chain uses TRBV9 and TRBJ2-2; 7 bases are a match to TRBD2. Losses at the gene ends were 0 bases for V and 2 bases for J; bases not matched to a gene: 4. The germline V gene encodes CDR1 SGDLS and CDR2 YYNGEE. This CDR3 region has 16 residues.

The table lists this clone with a few counts. The J gene is TRBJ1-1, the V gene TRBV28; possibly TRBD1 for D (6 bases). The germline gives CDR1 MDHEN, CDR2 SYDVKM. V lost 5 bases and J 4 bases, leaving 17 bases between the germline ends. The CDR3 totals 15 residues. The CDR3 is CASSPGAQEVTEAFF. The CDR3, as DNA: TGTGCCAGCAGTCCGGGGGCCCAGGAGGTCACTGAAGCTTTCTTT.

The chain joins TRBV18 to TRBJ1-1; D might be TRBD1 (5 bases). Germline V gene lookup returns CDR1 KGHSH and CDR2 LQKENI. The CDR3 sequence is 13 residues long. Trimming removed 4 bases from V and 5 bases from J, with 11 bases in between. The CDR3 protein is CASSRRGETEAFF. The CDR3 DNA sequence: TGTGCCAGCTCACGAAGAGGGGAGACTGAAGCTTTCTTT. Complete variable domain (other parts from reference TRBV18 and TRBJ1-1): NAGVMQNPRHLVRRRGQEARLRCSPMKGHSHVYWYRQLPEEGLKFMVYLQKENIIDESGMPKERFSAEFPKEGPSILRIQQVVRGDSAAYFCASSRRGETEAFFGQGTRLTVV.

The gene calls are TRBV7-3 and TRBJ2-2; D might be TRBD1 (8 bases). CDR1 and CDR2 from the germline V gene are SGHTA and FQGTGA. The CDR3 runs to 15 residues. With 2 bases removed from V and 7 bases from J, the gap between germline ends came to 14 bases. CDR3 in DNA: TGTGCCAGCAGCTTACAACAGGGGGAGGGCGGGGAGCTGTTTTTT. Translating it yields CASSLQQGEGGELFF.

The chain is built from TRBV5-1 and TRBJ1-3, with a possible D match to TRBD1 (5 bases). Germline CDR1 SGHRS, CDR2 YFSETQ. The CDR3 has 15 residues. V was clipped by 1 base and J by 4 bases, with 12 bases between them. The CDR3 loop is CASSLLPRDGNTIYF. The CDR3 nucleotides are TGCGCCAGCAGCTTGCTTCCTCGGGACGGAAACACCATATATTTT.